A single sample is the source of the 10 T cell receptor beta chains below, sequenced in a study of T cell clonality in common variable immunodeficiency. Study-wide findings and caveats: Common variable immunodeficiency TCR beta sequences reportedly had fewer deletions and N-nucleotide insertions.

These receptors' antigens are unknown. The repertoire was sequenced with immunoSEQ multiplex PCR; TCRdb's copy has only in-frame clones and lacks some. The specimen has around 14,000 clones, none found just once. The specimen sequenced was peripheral blood mononuclear cells. The receptor set was obtained from a human donor with common variable immunodeficiency.

This clone occurred a few times. The missing CDR3 end, 3 residues past where the read stops, is filled in from the germline J gene. The chain carries TRBV7-2 and TRBJ2-7; 9 positions agree with TRBD2. Germline V gives CDR1 SGHTA, CDR2 FQGNSA. The V segment lost 5 bases and the J segment 2 bases; nucleotides outside the gene matches: 7. The CDR3 consists of 15 residues. The covered CDR3 bases are TGTGCCAGCAGCCCCACGGCGGGGGGGCCCTACGAG. This sequence encodes CASSPTAGGPYE. The CDR3 as a whole reads CASSPTAGGPYEQYF.

The CDR3 sequence: CASSVDRDRPQKLFF. The part of the CDR3 DNA that was read is TGTGCCAGCTCTGTGGACCGGGACAGACCCCAAAAA. This chain connects TRBV18 to TRBJ1-4; 7 nucleotides match TRBD1. The read ends 3 residues early relative to the CDR3; the germline J gene fills the gap. Germline CDR1 and CDR2: KGHSH and LQKENI. This CDR3 has 15 amino acids. After removal of 6 bases from V and 9 bases from J, the junction contained 13 bases not matched to a gene.

This clone has more than one count but fewer than ten. The read ends 3 residues shy of where the CDR3 ends; the end is completed using the germline J gene. The chain carries TRBV19 and TRBJ2-5; a weak D match, TRBD1 (7 bases). The germline CDR1 and CDR2 sequences are LNHDA and SQIVND (reference sequence). The V and J ends lost 5 bases and 5 bases respectively, with 12 bases between them. The CDR3 runs to 13 residues. CDR3 sequence reads: CASSAGQWETQYF. The covered CDR3 bases are TGTGCCAGTAGTGCGGGACAGTGGGAGACC. The whole variable domain, remainder taken from reference TRBV19 and TRBJ2-5, is DGGITQSPKYLFRKEGQNVTLSCEQNLNHDAMYWYRQDPGQGLRLIYYSQIVNDFQKGDIAEGYSVSREKKESFPLTVTSAQKNPTAFYLCASSAGQWETQYFGPGTRLLVL.

This clone was seen more than once but under ten times. The CDR3 end falls 3 residues outside the read, so it is completed with the germline J gene. The chain recombines TRBV18 with TRBJ2-1; D may be TRBD2 (7 bases). V dropped 2 bases and J dropped 1 base, with 9 bases sitting between them. This CDR3 is 15 amino acids long. Germline values: CDR1 KGHSH, CDR2 LQKENI. The CDR3 loop reads CASSPGGASYNEQFF. The part of the CDR3 DNA that was read is TGTGCCAGCTCACCAGGGGGGGCATCCTACAATGAG. Full variable domain (remainder filled in from reference TRBV18 and TRBJ2-1): NAGVMQNPRHLVRRRGQEARLRCSPMKGHSHVYWYRQLPEEGLKFMVYLQKENIIDESGMPKERFSAEFPKEGPSILRIQQVVRGDSAAYFCASSPGGASYNEQFFGPGTRLTVL.

This clone was observed a handful of times. The read finishes 3 residues shy of the CDR3 end, and the germline J gene is used to complete it. The chain carries TRBV7-2 and TRBJ2-1, with D possibly being TRBD2 (6 bases). This CDR3 comprises 13 residues. Germline V lookup: CDR1 SGHTA, CDR2 FQGNSA. The V end lost 0 bases, the J end lost 6 bases, and 6 bases lay between the germline ends. The CDR3 loop is CASSLAGGNEQFF. The sequenced part of the CDR3 DNA is TGTGCCAGCAGCTTAGCCGGGGGCAATGAG.

Comments on this clone: From the germline J gene comes the end of the CDR3, since the read stops 3 residues before it. The rearrangement joins TRBV5-1 to TRBJ1-1, with TRBD1 identical over 8 bases. In germline, CDR1 is SGHRS, CDR2 YFSETQ. J was trimmed by 4 bases and V by 1 base; bases with no gene match: 9. CDR3 length: 16 amino acids. The CDR3 here is CASSLLWAGGTTEAFF. The CDR3 bases that were read are TGCGCCAGCAGCTTGCTATGGGCAGGGGGCACCACTGAA.

This clone is deemed medium-sized (0.01 to 0.1%). The DNA ends 3 residues before the CDR3 does, and the rest of the CDR3 is filled in from the germline J gene. J is TRBJ2-5 and V is TRBV24-1; TRBD2 matches at 10 bases. V lost 0 bases and J lost 2; bases outside the gene matches: 2. The germline V gene encodes CDR1 KGHDR and CDR2 SFDVKD. The CDR3 runs to 16 residues. The CDR3 sequence: CATSDLVLAGQETQYF. The CDR3 DNA, read in part, is TGTGCCACCAGTGATTTGGTACTAGCGGGGCAAGAGACC.

This clone was picked up a small number of times. The CDR3 goes on 3 residues after the read ends, and that part is filled in from the germline J gene. The rearrangement links TRBV19 to TRBJ2-4; 11 bases agree with TRBD2. Germline V gene data show CDR1 as LNHDA and CDR2 as SQIVND (reference sequence). V shed 5 bases, J shed 1 base, and the junction held 4 bases outside the gene matches. The CDR3 is made up of 16 amino acids. CDR3 bases read: TGTGCCAGTAGTCATAGCGGGGGGGCGGCCAAAAACATT. The encoded protein is CASSHSGGAAKNI. The complete CDR3 sequence is CASSHSGGAAKNIQYF.

This clone was detected only a few times. The read ends 3 residues shy of where the CDR3 ends; the end is completed using the germline J gene. V gene TRBV7-3 combines with J gene TRBJ2-1; 9 nucleotides align to TRBD2. This CDR3 has 17 amino acids. The germline CDR1 and CDR2 sequences are SGHTA and FQGTGA. Unmatched junction bases numbered 9, after V lost 0 bases and J lost 6 bases. Partial CDR3 DNA: TGTGCCAGCAGCTTAACGGCGGGGGGGCGGAAAAGCAATGAG. Translation gives CASSLTAGGRKSNE. The CDR3 in full is CASSLTAGGRKSNEQFF. The full variable domain, in which reference TRBV7-3 and TRBJ2-1 provide the parts outside the CDR3, is GAGVSQTPSNKVTEKGKYVELRCDPISGHTALYWYRQSLGQGPEFLIYFQGTGAADDSGLPNDRFFAVRPEGSVSTLKIQRTERGDSAVYLCASSLTAGGRKSNEQFFGPGTRLTVL.

In its sample, this clone was seen a few times. The sequenced part of the CDR3 DNA is TGTGCCAGCAGCCCTAGGGACAGGGATTACACAACTAATGAAAAA. This gives the protein CASSPRDRDYTTNEK. The CDR3, in full, reads CASSPRDRDYTTNEKLFF. The chain combines TRBV7-6 with TRBJ1-4, with 9 bases identical to TRBD1. The sequence runs out 3 residues before the end of the CDR3; the remainder is reconstructed from the germline J gene. This CDR3 contains 18 residues. With V trimmed by 5 bases and J by 0 bases, 10 bases remained unmatched. CDR1 is SGHVS, CDR2 FNYEAQ, per germline.